Shown below are 9 T cell receptor beta chains from a single sample sequenced in a study of neurological immune-mediated disorders. TCRdb re-analysed the 5' RACE reads in MiXCR, keeping a single row per CDR3 protein. The data hold approximately 30,000 distinct CDR3 sequences, with over 3.5% observed a single time. Sequencing was carried out using CD4+ T cells from blood. These receptor sequences come from a woman in her thirties or forties in good health.

This clonotype occurred many times. The chain carries TRBV7-8 and TRBJ2-1, with D perhaps TRBD2 (6 bases). The CDR3 totals 15 residues. Germline V gives CDR1 SGHVS, CDR2 FQNEAQ. Trimming left V 5 bases short and J 9 bases short, with 20 bases between. This CDR3 is CASSPKGGAMGEQFF. The CDR3 bases are TGTGCCAGCAGCCCGAAGGGCGGGGCAATGGGTGAGCAGTTCTTC.

This clonotype was found many times. The chain employs TRBV5-1 and TRBJ2-7; D uncertain. Germline V lookup: CDR1 SGHRS, CDR2 YFSETQ. The V end lost 0 bases, the J end lost 4 bases, and 8 bases lay between the germline ends. This CDR3 is built from 13 residues. The CDR3 region is CASSLVTAYEQYF. The CDR3 DNA follows: TGCGCCAGCAGCTTGGTTACAGCTTACGAGCAGTACTTC.

Many counts were recorded for this clonotype. V usage is TRBV6-6 and J usage is TRBJ1-1; D is unclear. The CDR3 sequence is 14 residues long. Germline CDR1 and CDR2: MNHNY and SVGAGI (reference sequence). V was pared by 2 bases and J by 6 bases, with 13 bases between. The CDR3 is CASSYQSQSAEAFF. CDR3 DNA: TGTGCCAGCAGTTACCAGAGCCAGTCGGCTGAAGCTTTCTTT.

This clonotype occurred many times. The DNA of the CDR3 is TGTGCCAGCAGCGATCTGAGTGCGGGGCGCTCAGATACGCAGTATTTT. This translates into CASSDLSAGRSDTQYF. This rearrangement joins TRBV27 to TRBJ2-3; possible D gene TRBD2, 6 bases. The CDR3 has 16 residues. V lost 6 bases and J 4 bases, leaving 20 bases between the germline ends. Germline assignment: CDR1 MNHEY and CDR2 SMNVEV (reference sequence).

This clonotype was observed at least ten times. This sequence joins TRBV6-1 and TRBJ1-5, with no clear D. The germline CDR1 and CDR2 sequences are MNHNS and SASEGT. Trimming took off 1 base at V and 11 bases at J, with 18 bases between the two ends. The CDR3 consists of 15 residues. The CDR3 DNA reads TGTGCCAGCAGTGAAGAGGCCATCGCGAGAGGGTCCCAGCATTTT. Residues: CASSEEAIARGSQHF.

This clonotype was counted many times. The V and J genes are TRBV29-1 and TRBJ2-6; a possible D gene is TRBD1 (6 bases). The CDR3 is made up of 15 amino acids. Deletions cut 5 bases from V and 1 base from J, with 12 bases between. Germline V gene data show CDR1 as SQVTM and CDR2 as ANQGSEA. The DNA for the CDR3 is TGCAGCGTTTCCCCCACAGGGTCTGGGGCCAACGTCCTGACTTTC. Protein product: CSVSPTGSGANVLTF.

This clonotype was recorded many times. The rearrangement uses TRBV7-2 and TRBJ2-5; 7 nucleotides agree with TRBD1. V lost 1 base and J lost 0; bases outside the gene matches: 2. CDR1 is SGHTA and CDR2 is FQGNSA in the germline V gene. CDR3 length: 15 residues. The CDR3 spells CASSLGDRDQETQYF. DNA of the CDR3: TGTGCCAGCAGCTTAGGGGACAGAGACCAAGAGACCCAGTACTTC. Complete variable domain (other parts from reference TRBV7-2 and TRBJ2-5): GAGVSQSPSNKVTEKGKDVELRCDPISGHTALYWYRQSLGQGLEFLIYFQGNSAPDKSGLPSDRFSAERTGGSVSTLTIQRTQQEDSAVYLCASSLGDRDQETQYFGPGTRLLVL.

This clonotype was seen at least ten times. The chain couples TRBV11-2 to TRBJ2-4, with D possibly TRBD2 on 5 matching bases. V was pared by 4 bases and J by 12 bases, with 19 bases between. The V gene's germline CDR1 is SGHAT and CDR2 FQNNGV. This CDR3 is built from 14 residues. The CDR3 protein is CASSSTSGSGYQYF. The CDR3, as DNA: TGTGCCAGCAGCTCAACGAGCGGTTCGGGATATCAGTACTTC.

This clonotype was counted ten times or more. The chain is built from TRBV6-6 and TRBJ2-6, with D perhaps matching TRBD1 (7 bases). V was pared by 7 bases and J by 4 bases, with 23 bases between. CDR1 MNHNY and CDR2 SVGAGI come from the germline V gene (reference sequence). There are 18 residues in the CDR3. The CDR3, as DNA: TGTGCCAGCACCCAAAACAGGGGTAAAGGGGGGGGGGCCAACGTCCTGACTTTC. Translating it yields CASTQNRGKGGGANVLTF.